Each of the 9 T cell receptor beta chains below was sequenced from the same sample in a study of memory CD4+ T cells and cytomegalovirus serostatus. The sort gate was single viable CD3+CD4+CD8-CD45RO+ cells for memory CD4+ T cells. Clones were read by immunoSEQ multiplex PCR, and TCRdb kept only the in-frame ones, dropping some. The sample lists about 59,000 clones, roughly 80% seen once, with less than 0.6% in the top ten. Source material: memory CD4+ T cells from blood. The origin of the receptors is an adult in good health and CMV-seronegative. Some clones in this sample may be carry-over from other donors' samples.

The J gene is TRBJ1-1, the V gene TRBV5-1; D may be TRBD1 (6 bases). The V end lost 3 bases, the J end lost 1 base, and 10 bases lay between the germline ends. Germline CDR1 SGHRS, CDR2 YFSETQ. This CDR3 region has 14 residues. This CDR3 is CASSSDRTNTEAFF. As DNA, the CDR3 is TGCGCCAGCAGCTCGGACAGAACGAACACTGAAGCTTTCTTT.

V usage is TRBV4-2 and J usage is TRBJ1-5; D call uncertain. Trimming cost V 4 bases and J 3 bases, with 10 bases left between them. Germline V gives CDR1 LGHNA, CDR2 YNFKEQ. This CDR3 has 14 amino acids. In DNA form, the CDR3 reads TGTGCCAGCAGCCTAGAAGGGCTCAATCAGCCCCAGCATTTT. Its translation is CASSLEGLNQPQHF.

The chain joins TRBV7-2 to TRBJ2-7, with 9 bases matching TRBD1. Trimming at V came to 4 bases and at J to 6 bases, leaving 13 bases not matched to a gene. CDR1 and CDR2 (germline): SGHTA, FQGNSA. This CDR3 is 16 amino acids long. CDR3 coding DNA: TGTGCCAGCAGCTACCGACCGGGACAGGGAGCGGGCGAGCAGTACTTC. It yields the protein CASSYRPGQGAGEQYF.

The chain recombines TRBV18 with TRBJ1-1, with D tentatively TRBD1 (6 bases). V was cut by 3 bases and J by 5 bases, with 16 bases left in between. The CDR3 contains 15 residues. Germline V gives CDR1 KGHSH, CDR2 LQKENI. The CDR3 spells CASSPPMGGRTEAFF. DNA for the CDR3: TGTGCCAGCTCACCCCCCATGGGGGGGCGGACTGAAGCTTTCTTT.

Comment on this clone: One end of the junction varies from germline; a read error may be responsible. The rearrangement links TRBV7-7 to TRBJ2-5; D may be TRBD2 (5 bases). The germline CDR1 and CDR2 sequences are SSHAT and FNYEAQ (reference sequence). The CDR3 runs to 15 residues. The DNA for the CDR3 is TGTGCTAGCAGCTTAGCAGGCGGAGGCCAAGAGACCCAGTACTTC. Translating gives CASSLAGGGQETQYF.

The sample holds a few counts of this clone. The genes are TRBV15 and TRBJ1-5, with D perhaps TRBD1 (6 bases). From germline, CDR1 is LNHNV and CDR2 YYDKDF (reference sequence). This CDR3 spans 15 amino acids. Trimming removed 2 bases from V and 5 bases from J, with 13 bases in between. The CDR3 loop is CATSRWGQSDQPQHF. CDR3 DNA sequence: TGTGCCACCAGCAGATGGGGGCAGTCAGATCAGCCCCAGCATTTT.

CDR3 protein: CASSLVGGTGIRYEQYF. CDR3 nucleotide sequence: TGTGCCAGCAGCTTAGTGGGGGGAACAGGGATTCGTTACGAGCAGTACTTC. This chain connects TRBV11-2 to TRBJ2-7; perhaps D is TRBD1 or TRBD2 (6 bases each). With 1 base removed from V and 4 bases from J, the gap between germline ends came to 20 bases. The germline CDR1 and CDR2 sequences are SGHAT and FQNNGV. CDR3 length equals 17 residues.

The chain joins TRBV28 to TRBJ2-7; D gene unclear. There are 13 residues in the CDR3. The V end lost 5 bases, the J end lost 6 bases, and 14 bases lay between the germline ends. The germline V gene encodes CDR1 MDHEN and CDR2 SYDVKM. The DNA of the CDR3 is TGTGCCAGCAGTGTGCACAGAACGGGCGAGCAGTACTTC. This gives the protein CASSVHRTGEQYF. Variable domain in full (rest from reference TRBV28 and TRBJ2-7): DVKVTQSSRYLVKRTGEKVFLECVQDMDHENMFWYRQDPGLGLRLIYFSYDVKMKEKGDIPEGYSVSREKKERFSLILESASTNQTSMYLCASSVHRTGEQYFGPGTRLTVT.

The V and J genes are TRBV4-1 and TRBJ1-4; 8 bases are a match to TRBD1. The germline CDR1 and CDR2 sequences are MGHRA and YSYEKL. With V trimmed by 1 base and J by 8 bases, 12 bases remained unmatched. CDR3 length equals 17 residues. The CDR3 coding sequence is TGCGCCAGCAGCCAAGTTGGGGCAGGGGGCGGAAGGGAAAAACTGTTTTTT. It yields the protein CASSQVGAGGGREKLFF.